The clone carrying this T cell receptor beta chain was observed a few times. What it binds is not known. TCRdb independently ran MiXCR on the 5' RACE reads; one entry per CDR3 protein. The profile covers under 75,000 distinct CDR3 sequences, with about 14% appearing a single time and 5.5% to 7.5% taken by the ten largest. The data stem from a study of spatial heterogeneity in lung cancer. The overall study: Detected sequences consistently included more beta-chain ones than alpha-chain ones.

Study conclusions and caveats: Resection saw ubiquitous expanded tumor TCRs appear in blood more than follow-up did.

The CDR3 covers 15 residues. Germline V gene data show CDR1 as LNHDA and CDR2 as SQIVND (reference sequence). Deletions cut 6 bases from V and 5 bases from J, with 19 bases between. Time point given: sample taken at primary tumor resection. No cell sorting; template was whole RNA from tumor, lung tissue or PBMC. Untreated early-stage non-small cell lung cancer patients, about 70 in total, were the donors. This clonotype was sampled from a male donor with early-stage non-small cell lung cancer. V gene TRBV19 combines with J gene TRBJ2-5; D may match TRBD1 or TRBD2 (5 bases each). The material was PBMCs, obtained at surgery. The chain's CDR3 is CASSPGTAEWETQYF. CDR3 DNA: TGTGCCAGTAGCCCCGGGACCGCCGAGTGGGAGACCCAGTACTTC.